The T cell receptor beta chain described here comes from a study of OX40 agonist ivuxolimab in advanced cancers. The wider study: Patients got intravenous ivuxolimab at 0.01 to 10 mg/kg every 2 weeks.

Repertoires were generated with immunoSEQ multiplex PCR, while TCRdb's copy carries only in-frame clones and drops some. The table has approximately 14,000 clones, less than 95% seen once; the top ten hold more than 20%. The CDR3 has 16 amino acids. CDR1 and CDR2 from the germline V gene are SGHVS and FNYEAQ. V was clipped by 2 bases and J by 0 bases, with 11 bases between them. The source material was CD4+ or CD8+ T cells sorted from blood, sampled in a trial of the OX40 agonist ivuxolimab. The rearrangement uses TRBV7-6 and TRBJ1-5; unclear D gene. The clonotype was recovered from an adult with an advanced solid tumor such as melanoma, head and neck, liver or kidney cancer. Written as DNA, the CDR3 is TGTGCCAGCAGCTTACTGGCGGGAACTAGCAATCAGCCCCAGCATTTT. As protein: CASSLLAGTSNQPQHF.